The next 5 T cell receptor beta chains were all read from a single sample in a study of T cell repertoires in cytomegalovirus infection. MiXCR, run by TCRdb on the reads, gives a single entry per CDR3 protein. The sample comprises 150,000 to 200,000 distinct CDR3 sequences, roughly 9.8% of which are singletons, and around 4.4% rests with the top ten. What was sequenced was PBMCs. The receptors were sampled from a human donor in good health (CMV status not recorded). Some clones in this sample may be carry-over from other donors' samples.

This clonotype was counted ten times or more. This rearrangement joins TRBV7-8 to TRBJ2-7; possible D gene TRBD1, 6 bases. The CDR3 has 15 amino acids. The germline CDR1 and CDR2 sequences are SGHVS and FQNEAQ. Trimming removed 6 bases at V and 4 bases at J, with 19 bases between. The CDR3 nucleotides are TGTGCCAGCAGTTTAACGAGGGTAGGGGGTTACGAGCAGTACTTC. Translating it yields CASSLTRVGGYEQYF.

This clonotype was found many times. CDR3 region: CASSHRDRPDNEQFF. In DNA form, the CDR3 reads TGTGCCAGCAGCCACCGGGACAGACCCGACAATGAGCAGTTCTTC. This rearrangement joins TRBV7-9 to TRBJ2-1; 7 bases map to TRBD1. Germline V gene data show CDR1 as SEHNR and CDR2 as FQNEAQ (reference sequence). This CDR3 contains 15 residues. V was pared by 5 bases and J by 5 bases, with 9 bases of the junction left unmatched.

V is TRBV12-3 or TRBV12-4 and J is TRBJ2-2; maybe TRBD2 (6 bases). Trimming pared 6 bases from V and 7 bases from J, leaving 15 bases between. This CDR3 is 14 amino acids long. CDR3: CASSRDSLGGELFF. The DNA for the CDR3 is TGTGCCAGCAGCCGGGACTCTCTAGGCGGGGAGCTGTTTTTT.

This clonotype was seen a few times. Here the CDR3 DNA reads TGCAGCGTTTTGGGGTCGGGCACTGAAGCTTTCTTT. Protein sequence: CSVLGSGTEAFF. The chain carries TRBV29-1 and TRBJ1-1; no definite D call. Trimming took 5 bases from V and 4 from J, leaving 11 bases between them. This CDR3 spans 12 amino acids. The V gene's germline CDR1 is SQVTM and CDR2 ANQGSEA.

This clonotype was observed a few times. The J gene is TRBJ1-3, the V gene TRBV5-1; D is unresolved. The V end was cut by 4 bases, the J end by 4 bases, with 21 bases between. The CDR3 has 17 residues. Germline V gives CDR1 SGHRS, CDR2 YFSETQ. CDR3 amino acids: CASSLNTMKAGGNTIYF. The CDR3 DNA is TGCGCCAGCAGCCTGAATACGATGAAGGCAGGCGGAAACACCATATATTTT.